This TCR beta chain was recorded in a study of neurological immune-mediated disorders. The study, taken as a whole, reports: No sharing of CDR3 amino acid sequences was observed among expanded clones across subjects, suggesting private repertoires in all groups. When repertoires were grouped phylogenetically, those of 18 of 34 multiple sclerosis patients fell into one related-CDR3 cluster, a possible signature.

This clonotype was seen ten or more times. The antigen remains unidentified. Source material was 2 million unsorted PBMCs, stored at -80 °C in RNAlater. It was by 5'RACE with 10-nucleotide random UMIs that the cDNA was made. TCRdb re-derived calls from the 5' RACE reads in MiXCR, one entry per CDR3 protein. The data show tens of thousands of distinct CDR3 sequences, 2% to 2.5% seen once. V lost 8 bases to trimming and J lost 0 bases, with 8 bases between them. CDR3 length equals 13 residues. Germline values: CDR1 KGHSH, CDR2 LQKENI. This sequence joins TRBV18 and TRBJ1-3, with D possibly matching TRBD1 (5 bases). Sequencing was carried out using PBMCs. This TCR derives from a man aged 45 to 65 with multiple sclerosis. In DNA form, the CDR3 reads TGTGCCAGCGCCGGGGGCTCTGGAAACACCATATATTTT. Translation: CASAGGSGNTIYF.